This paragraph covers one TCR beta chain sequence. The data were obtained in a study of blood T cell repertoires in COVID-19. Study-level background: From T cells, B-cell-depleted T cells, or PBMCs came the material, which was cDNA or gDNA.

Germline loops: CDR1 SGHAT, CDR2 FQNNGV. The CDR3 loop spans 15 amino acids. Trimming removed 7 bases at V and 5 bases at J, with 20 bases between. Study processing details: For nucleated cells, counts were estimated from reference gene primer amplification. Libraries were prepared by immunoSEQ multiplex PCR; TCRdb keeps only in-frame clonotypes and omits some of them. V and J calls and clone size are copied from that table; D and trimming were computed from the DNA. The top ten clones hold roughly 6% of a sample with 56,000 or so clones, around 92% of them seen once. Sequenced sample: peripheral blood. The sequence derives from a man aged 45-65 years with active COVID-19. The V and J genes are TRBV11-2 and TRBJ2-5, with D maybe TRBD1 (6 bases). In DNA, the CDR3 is TGTGCCAGCACCCAAGGGGCAGGGGCGTTGGAGACCCAGTACTTC. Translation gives CASTQGAGALETQYF.